The 26 T cell receptor beta chains in this list originate from one sample, sequenced in a study of blood T cells in healthy people across ages. PCR was performed a second time for roughly 7 to 11 cycles using a sample-barcoded 5' primer and a J-beta primer mix. One entry per CDR3 protein, called by TCRdb with MiXCR from the 5' RACE reads. The sample yields roughly 1.9 million distinct CDR3 sequences, about two fifths seen once. Sequencing was carried out using blood. The origin of the receptors is a human donor in good health.

The rearrangement joins TRBV5-1 to TRBJ1-6, with 9 positions matching TRBD1. V shed 2 bases and J 11 bases; nucleotides not matched to a gene: 14. The CDR3 has 17 residues. The germline gives CDR1 SGHRS, CDR2 YFSETQ. The CDR3 bases are TGCGCCAGCAGCTTTGCCCTACAGGGGGCGACTGGGGCACCCCTCCACTTT. It translates to CASSFALQGATGAPLHF.

This clonotype has a handful of counts. This chain links TRBV20-1 with TRBJ2-5; TRBD1 aligns across 11 bases. CDR3 length: 15 amino acids. Per the germline V gene, CDR1 is DFQATT and CDR2 is SNEGSKA (reference sequence). V lost 5 bases to trimming and J lost 5 bases; unmatched junction nucleotides: 10. Written as DNA, the CDR3 is TGCAGTGCTTTAAAACCGGGACAGGGGGTTGAGACCCAGTACTTC. Encoded protein: CSALKPGQGVETQYF.

The chain employs TRBV4-3 and TRBJ1-2; D is uncertain. CDR1 LGHNA and CDR2 YSLEER come from the germline V gene. The V gene lost 0 bases and the J gene lost 6 bases, with 14 bases spanning the gap. This CDR3 has 15 residues. CDR3 region: CASSQEIGSQNGYTF. The DNA for the CDR3 is TGCGCCAGCAGCCAAGAAATCGGCAGCCAAAATGGCTACACCTTC.

The chain recombines TRBV6-5 with TRBJ2-3, with TRBD2 matching over 12 bases. The CDR3 is 16 amino acids. After removal of 5 bases from V and 2 bases from J, the junction contained 5 bases not matched to a gene. Germline V gene sequence: CDR1 MNHEY, CDR2 SVGAGI. CDR3 DNA: TGTGCCAGCAGTCGTACTAGCGGGGGGACCACAGATACGCAGTATTTT. This translates into CASSRTSGGTTDTQYF.

Points on this clonotype: The germline gene is not matched at one end of the junction; a read error may be the cause. V is TRBV19 and J is TRBJ1-2, with D perhaps matching TRBD1 (5 bases). This CDR3 has 13 amino acids. Looked up from germline, CDR1 is LNHDA and CDR2 is SQIVND (reference sequence). The CDR3 sequence: CASSIGEPYGYTF. Written as DNA, the CDR3 is TGTGCCAGTAGCATAGGGGAACCCTATGGCTACACCTTC.

The chain combines TRBV6-5 with TRBJ2-2, with TRBD1 matching 9 bases. Germline CDR1 MNHEY, CDR2 SVGAGI. There are 15 residues in the CDR3. Trimming removed 5 bases from V and 5 bases from J; junction bases left unmatched: 6. CDR3 nucleotides: TGTGCCAGCAGTCTTCGACAGGGGGTAACCGGGGAGCTGTTTTTT. Residues: CASSLRQGVTGELFF.

V and J are TRBV6-6 and TRBJ1-5; 7 nucleotides match TRBD1. Germline V gene lookup returns CDR1 MNHNY and CDR2 SVGAGI (reference sequence). CDR3 length equals 16 residues. V lost 0 bases, J lost 6 bases, and 8 bases stayed unmatched. This chain's CDR3 is CASSYSETGSIQPQHF. In DNA, the CDR3 is TGTGCCAGCAGTTACTCGGAGACAGGGTCTATTCAGCCCCAGCATTTT.

The rearrangement links TRBV7-2 to TRBJ2-5; 10 nucleotides agree with TRBD2. The J call is in doubt because the DNA end fits TRBJ2-7 better. The germline CDR1 and CDR2 sequences are SGHTA and FQGNSA. This CDR3 spans 16 amino acids. The DNA for the CDR3 is TGTGCCAGCAGCTATAGCGGGGGGATCCTCCCCCACGAGCAGTACTTC. Translation gives CASSYSGGILPHEQYF.

This clonotype occurred a few times. The junction departs from germline at one end; a sequencing error may be responsible. The chain employs TRBV6-5 and TRBJ2-1, with 7 bases fitting TRBD1. Germline assignment: CDR1 MNHEY and CDR2 SVGAGI. The CDR3 loop spans 14 amino acids. The CDR3 DNA sequence: TGTGCCAACAGTAGGACAGGTTCGAGGGATGAGCAGTTCTTC. This sequence encodes CANSRTGSRDEQFF.

The chain links TRBV10-3 to TRBJ1-5; D ambiguous. V was trimmed by 0 bases and J by 2 bases, leaving 14 bases between them. Looked up from germline, CDR1 is ENHRY and CDR2 is SYGVKD. The CDR3 loop spans 17 amino acids. CDR3 in DNA: TGTGCCATCAGTGAGTCGACTCAAGGGCAGGGCAATCAGCCCCAGCATTTT. Translation: CAISESTQGQGNQPQHF.

The rearrangement joins TRBV4-2 to TRBJ2-3; TRBD2 is a possible D gene (6 bases). Per the germline V gene, CDR1 is LGHNA and CDR2 is YNFKEQ. CDR3 length equals 14 residues. Trimming cost V 2 bases and J 5 bases, with 11 bases left between them. This CDR3 reads CASSQTGLGDTQYF. CDR3 coding DNA: TGTGCCAGCAGCCAAACGGGACTGGGAGATACGCAGTATTTT.

This clonotype was counted only a few times. This rearrangement joins TRBV21-1 to TRBJ2-5; no DNA check was done on the table's D call, TRBD2. TRBV21-1 is a known pseudogene. The CDR3 consists of 14 residues. CDR3 amino acids: CASTGRGPGETQYF. The CDR3 DNA reads TGTGCCAGCACCGGCCGGGGCCCCGGTGAGACCCAGTACTTC.

The CDR3 nucleotides read TGTGCCAGCACCCAGCTTAAACAAACATACGACGGTAATCAGCCCCAGCATTTT. This sequence encodes CASTQLKQTYDGNQPQHF. The chain recombines TRBV6-2 or TRBV6-3 with TRBJ1-5; D not certain. Germline V gene data show CDR1 as MNHEY and CDR2 as SVGEGT. V shed 7 bases and J shed 4 bases, with 26 bases lying between them. CDR3 length: 18 amino acids.

This rearrangement joins TRBV7-2 to TRBJ2-5, with D tentatively TRBD1 or TRBD2 (5 bases each). Germline CDR1 and CDR2: SGHTA and FQGNSA. This CDR3 region has 15 residues. Deletions cut 6 bases from V and 4 bases from J, with 18 bases between. The CDR3 DNA follows: TGTGCCAGCAGTTTGCACGGGGCCCGGGGAGAGACCCAGTACTTC. Encoded protein: CASSLHGARGETQYF.

This rearrangement joins TRBV20-1 to TRBJ2-3; 10 nucleotides align to TRBD1. V gave up 5 bases and J gave up 3 bases; unmatched junction bases: 11. This CDR3 region has 16 residues. CDR1 and CDR2 from the germline V gene are DFQATT and SNEGSKA (reference sequence). The CDR3 is CSAALTGQGVTDTQYF. The CDR3 coding sequence is TGCAGTGCTGCCCTGACTGGACAGGGGGTGACAGATACGCAGTATTTT.

The J gene is TRBJ2-1, the V gene TRBV7-9; D may correspond to TRBD1 or TRBD2 (5 bases each). Germline V gene data show CDR1 as SEHNR and CDR2 as FQNEAQ (reference sequence). This CDR3 is built from 17 residues. Between the trimmed V and J ends, which lost 0 bases and 1 base, there was a span of 13 bases. CDR3 DNA: TGTGCCAGCAGCTTAGCGGGGGAGTTCCGATCCTACAATGAGCAGTTCTTC. Translation gives CASSLAGEFRSYNEQFF.

The chain employs TRBV20-1 and TRBJ2-5; 12 bases map to TRBD2. V shed 4 bases, J shed 4 bases, and the junction held 1 base outside the gene matches. Germline values: CDR1 DFQATT, CDR2 SNEGSKA (reference sequence). The CDR3 runs to 13 residues. CDR3 in amino acids: CSATTSGGETQYF. The CDR3 nucleotides read TGCAGTGCTACGACTAGCGGGGGAGAGACCCAGTACTTC.

In this sample, this clonotype turned up a few times. V gene TRBV15 combines with J gene TRBJ1-4; 11 nucleotides match TRBD1. J was trimmed by 7 bases and V by 5 bases; bases with no gene match: 12. CDR3 length: 17 residues. Germline CDR1 reads LNHNV; CDR2 reads YYDKDF (reference sequence). CDR3 DNA: TGTGCCACCAGCCCTCCGCTCCGGACAGGGGGCTTTGAAAAACTGTTTTTT. This codes for CATSPPLRTGGFEKLFF.

About this clonotype itself: An end of the junction differs from the germline gene, which may be a read error. V and J are TRBV25-1 and TRBJ1-2, with a weak D call TRBD1 (5 bases). The CDR3 consists of 14 residues. Germline V CDR1 and CDR2: MGHDK, SYGVNS. CDR3 region: CASSFGAANYDYTF. The CDR3 region has the DNA TGTGCCAGCTCCTTTGGGGCAGCTAACTATGACTACACCTTC.

DNA for the CDR3: TGCAGTGTAATTGGTGGAGGACATCTCGCCGATACGCAGTATTTT. Translated: CSVIGGGHLADTQYF. The chain is built from TRBV20-1 and TRBJ2-3; D might be TRBD1 or TRBD2, each matching 5 bases. The ends were cut back, 7 bases at V and 6 bases at J, with 23 bases in the middle. The V gene's germline CDR1 is DFQATT and CDR2 SNEGSKA (reference sequence). There are 15 residues in the CDR3.

This clonotype has more than one count but fewer than ten. The rearrangement joins TRBV28 to TRBJ2-4, with no clear D. The J call may be mistaken, given a closer DNA end match to TRBJ2-7. CDR3 length equals 13 residues. In germline, CDR1 is MDHEN, CDR2 SYDVKM. This chain's CDR3 is CASSPPEFGEQYF. In nucleotides, the CDR3 is TGTGCCAGCAGTCCTCCGGAATTCGGCGAGCAGTACTTC.

The V gene is TRBV28, the J gene TRBJ2-7; perhaps TRBD1 as D (5 bases). V was pared by 6 bases and J by 0 bases, with 12 bases between. CDR1 and CDR2 from the germline V gene are MDHEN and SYDVKM. The CDR3 has 14 residues. CDR3 loop: CASRETVSSYEQYF. The CDR3 DNA follows: TGTGCCAGCAGGGAGACAGTTAGCTCCTACGAGCAGTACTTC.

This clonotype occurred once. A read error may produce the germline difference seen at one junction end. The chain carries TRBV11-3 and TRBJ1-6; unclear D gene. Germline V gene lookup returns CDR1 SGHNT and CDR2 YENEEA. The CDR3 is 14 amino acids. The CDR3 coding sequence is TGTGCCAGCGGCTTTGCCACCGAAAATTCACCCCTCCACTTT. This encodes CASGFATENSPLHF.

The chain is built from TRBV3-1 and TRBJ2-1; D perhaps matches TRBD1 (5 bases). The germline gives CDR1 LGHDT, CDR2 YNNKEL (reference sequence). The CDR3 consists of 14 residues. V lost 5 bases, J lost 1 base, and 9 bases lay in between. In DNA form, the CDR3 reads TGTGCCAGCAGCTTCCGACAGTCCTACAATGAGCAGTTCTTC. Protein: CASSFRQSYNEQFF.

This rearrangement joins TRBV6-1 to TRBJ1-2; no clear D. Germline CDR1 reads MNHNS; CDR2 reads SASEGT. This CDR3 contains 17 residues. V lost 3 bases and J 3 bases, leaving 20 bases between the germline ends. The CDR3 DNA sequence: TGTGCCAGCAGTGACCTCGGACGGACCCCCGGAGACTATGGCTACACCTTC. It encodes CASSDLGRTPGDYGYTF.

This sequence joins TRBV7-7 and TRBJ2-1, with D possibly TRBD2 on 5 matching bases. Germline V lookup: CDR1 SSHAT, CDR2 FNYEAQ (reference sequence). The ends were cut back, 4 bases at V and 12 bases at J, with 28 bases in the middle. The CDR3 contains 17 residues. The CDR3 spells CASSSASGPSIPTRQFF. The CDR3, as DNA: TGTGCCAGCAGCTCAGCCAGCGGTCCATCGATCCCGACAAGGCAGTTCTTC.